This TCR beta chain was obtained from a study of pediatric ulcerative colitis (dated by TCRdb to the late 2010s). About the full investigation: Six or seven ulcerative colitis patients had pancolitis and two had left-sided colitis, with histology consistent with ulcerative colitis in all. From roughly 9 newly diagnosed, treatment-naive pediatric ulcerative colitis patients and four non-IBD control children, paired blood and rectal samples were collected. By Pediatric Ulcerative Colitis Activity Index, mild disease was classified in a couple of patients, moderate disease in several and acute severe colitis in three. The investigation overall reported the following: The healthy control group was small, consisting of only a handful of individuals. Two rectal CDR3 clonotypes were present in all ulcerative colitis patients and in none of the controls. Autologous blood-rectal clonal overlap was significantly higher in ulcerative colitis patients than in controls, suggesting increased T cell trafficking to inflamed tissue. For technical reasons, the blood samples of a couple of patients yielded substantially fewer templates, so those samples were excluded from the blood-rectal overlap analysis. Controls, mild-moderate and acute severe colitis patients were separated by rectal repertoire features, and reduced rectal diversity due to clonal expansions was observed in acute severe colitis. Because repertoires came from total lymphocyte DNA, patterns in rare subsets such as regulatory T cells may not be reflected.

The germline V gene (reference sequence) sets CDR1 to DFQATT and CDR2 to SNEGSKA. Clipping removes 6 bases from V and 6 bases from J, with 5 as the unmatched junction base count. The CDR3 runs 11 residues from the cysteine to the phenylalanine. Of all the DNA, just the CDR3 is kept, 33 bases in frame from base 1. Before the diagnostic colonoscopy, none of the ulcerative colitis patients had been given immunosuppressive medication. Blood was sampled at the same time as the colonoscopy. The Wizard kit (Promega) was used to extract genomic DNA from both blood and intestinal samples. Concerning this clone: What this receptor recognizes is not known. No much larger clone is present one base from it, and per-base qualities are unavailable.

Rearranged CDR3 beta regions were amplified from genomic DNA with multiplex V and J primers using the immunoSEQ TRB Survey service. Survey-level sequencing depth of up to 500,000 reads per sample was used to keep depth equal across samples. Libraries were purified, pooled and sequenced on Illumina technology. The authors processed their data as follows. immunoSEQ online tools were used for productive clonality, sample overlap, pairwise scatters, CDR3 beta length, V/D/J gene usage and productiveness. Calculated diversity was the number of unique rearrangements divided by total templates times 100; Shannon and Simpson indices were also computed. Principal component analysis was performed on Z-score normalized data with the R prcomp function and the ggbiplot package. Morisita's index was used to quantify the clonal overlap between blood and rectum within each subject. Here the immuneACCESS table is served through TCRdb, limited to in-frame sequences with V and J called. Missing clones are a known gap in these copies; in checked studies unresolved V genes cover under half, and the rest lacks a known reason. That table is the source of V, J and clone size, and D and trimming were worked out from the DNA. The sample table records around 61,000 clones; about nine tenths of these occur just once. Together, the top ten hold approximately 3.7% of the sample.

Sequenced: blood. This TCR was sampled from a boy aged 5-17 years with severe ulcerative colitis. The chain uses TRBV20-1 and TRBJ2-7, and 7 junction bases match TRBD2. This receptor has the CDR3 CSAGDYTEQYF. The DNA sequence is as follows: TGCAGTGCGGGGGACTACACCGAGCAGTACTTC.